The source of this TCR beta chain is a study of Ad26.COV2.S vaccination and SARS-CoV-2 variants. Whole-study context: A participant enrolled in the COV1001 Ad26.COV2.S trial arm provided the sample.

Treatment here: 19 received Ad26.COV2.S at low or high dose, single or two shots; five or six received placebo; per-sample allocation not given. Repertoires come from day 63 after the first vaccine or placebo injection. An 18-55-year-old adult in Boston served as donor. General study findings and limits: The TCR-based breadth and depth measures might underestimate overall T cell responses. Reported post-vaccination CD8+ and CD4+ T cell responses to spike showed substantial breadth.

Remarks on this clone: Its antigen is unknown.

The CDR3 sequence is 15 residues long. The V and J ends lost 3 bases and 6 bases respectively, with 12 bases between them. CDR1 and CDR2 from the germline V gene are LGHDT and YNNKEL (reference sequence). Repertoires were generated with immunoSEQ multiplex PCR, while TCRdb's copy carries only in-frame clones and drops some. The table shows 400,000 to 500,000 clones, with roughly 90% occurring only once. The clonotype was recovered from a person aged 18 to 65 who received the Ad26.COV2.S COVID-19 vaccine or a placebo. Sequenced here: peripheral blood, sampled in a trial of Ad26.COV2.S vaccine versus placebo. The chain links TRBV3-1 (or the pseudogene TRBV3-2) to TRBJ1-6, with D perhaps matching TRBD1 (6 bases). CDR3 in amino acids: CASSQAGQSNSPLHF. As DNA, the CDR3 is TGTGCCAGCAGCCAGGCTGGACAGAGTAATTCACCCCTCCACTTT.